Each of the 20 T cell receptor beta chains below was sequenced from the same sample in a study of control samples from healthy donors and cancer patients. TCRdb keeps only in-frame clones here, not all; method: immunoSEQ multiplex PCR. The sample holds approximately 150,000 clones, approximately 92% seen once. The sample consisted of blood. The receptors stem from a middle-aged woman in good health.

V usage is TRBV5-1 and J usage is TRBJ1-2; 8 bases align to TRBD1. V shed 1 base and J 6 bases; nucleotides not matched to a gene: 5. CDR1 and CDR2 (germline): SGHRS, YFSETQ. The CDR3 spans 14 residues. The CDR3: CASSLSGGINGYTF. The CDR3 bases are TGCGCCAGCAGCTTGTCAGGGGGCATCAATGGCTACACCTTC.

The chain employs TRBV3-1 (or the pseudogene TRBV3-2) and TRBJ2-1, with 11 positions matching TRBD1. CDR3 length: 14 amino acids. The V gene's germline CDR1 is LGHDT and CDR2 YNNKEL (reference sequence). J lost 9 bases, V lost 1 base, and 2 bases had no gene match. In nucleotides, the CDR3 is TGTGCCAGCAGCCAAGCCGGGACAGGGGGTGAGCAGTTCTTC. Translated, it gives CASSQAGTGGEQFF.

The chain has TRBV5-4 and TRBJ1-1; D is possibly TRBD1 (6 bases). The CDR3 extends over 14 amino acids. V lost 0 bases and J 7 bases, leaving 13 bases between the germline ends. The germline V gene encodes CDR1 SGHNT and CDR2 YYREEE (reference sequence). CDR3 loop: CASSLGWGQGEAFF. The CDR3 nucleotides read TGTGCCAGCAGCTTGGGGTGGGGGCAGGGTGAAGCTTTCTTT.

The chain links TRBV5-1 to TRBJ2-1; D is tentatively TRBD1 or TRBD2 (5 bases each). CDR3 size: 15 residues. Germline V gene lookup returns CDR1 SGHRS and CDR2 YFSETQ. Trimming took 4 bases from V and 4 from J, leaving 15 bases between them. The CDR3 protein is CASSVTGTDYNEQFF. The CDR3 DNA reads TGCGCCAGCAGCGTAACCGGGACGGATTACAATGAGCAGTTCTTC.

The chain carries TRBV5-6 and TRBJ1-1; D ambiguous. V gave up 2 bases and J gave up 1 base, with 9 bases separating them. In germline, CDR1 is SGHDT, CDR2 YYEEEE. The CDR3 spans 14 residues. CDR3 sequence reads: CASSFRTENTEAFF. CDR3 nucleotide sequence: TGTGCCAGCAGCTTTCGGACTGAGAACACTGAAGCTTTCTTT.

The chain carries TRBV4-1 and TRBJ2-6, with D perhaps TRBD2 (5 bases). The CDR3 is made up of 16 amino acids. Trimming shortened V by 0 bases and J by 4 bases, and 10 bases separated the two germline ends. Germline loops: CDR1 MGHRA, CDR2 YSYEKL. The CDR3 bases are TGCGCCAGCAGCCAAGAGAGGGTGGCAGGGGCCAACGTCCTGACTTTC. Translated, it gives CASSQERVAGANVLTF.

The chain couples TRBV27 to TRBJ1-1, with 7 bases matching TRBD1. V lost 7 bases to trimming and J lost 4 bases; unmatched junction nucleotides: 9. This CDR3 comprises 14 residues. The V gene's germline CDR1 is MNHEY and CDR2 SMNVEV (reference sequence). Here the CDR3 reads CASTSGGGSTEAFF. The CDR3 DNA sequence: TGTGCCAGCACCTCTGGAGGGGGCTCCACTGAAGCTTTCTTT.

This clone was recorded once. The rearrangement uses TRBV29-1 and TRBJ1-1; maybe TRBD1 (6 bases). Germline V gene lookup returns CDR1 SQVTM and CDR2 ANQGSEA. The CDR3 covers 13 residues. The germline V and J ends were trimmed by 8 bases and 5 bases, with 18 bases remaining between them. The CDR3 DNA follows: TGCAGCCTGGGAGGGGGGTTCGGGACTGAAGCTTTCTTT. This sequence encodes CSLGGGFGTEAFF.

This CDR3 reads CASRDRDSSIEAFF. CDR3 DNA sequence: TGTGCCAGCAGGGACCGGGACAGTAGTATCGAAGCTTTCTTT. The chain has TRBV27 and TRBJ1-1; 7 bases are a match to TRBD1. The CDR3 is 14 amino acids. The junction had 12 bases not matched to a gene; V was cut back by 6 bases and J by 8 bases. Germline V CDR1 and CDR2: MNHEY, SMNVEV (reference sequence).

A single count supports this clone. The V call is TRBV27, the J call TRBJ2-1, with 14 positions matching TRBD2. Germline assignment: CDR1 MNHEY and CDR2 SMNVEV (reference sequence). This CDR3 is 19 amino acids long. V was clipped by 5 bases and J by 0 bases; unmatched bases: 9. Written as DNA, the CDR3 is TGTGCCAGCAGTATCTTCGGACTAGCGGGGGGCAGCTCCTACAATGAGCAGTTCTTC. Its translation: CASSIFGLAGGSSYNEQFF.

This clone was observed a few times. This chain links TRBV6-7 with TRBJ1-6; no clear D. TRBV6-7 is labeled an ORF, and its function is uncertain. CDR3 size: 15 residues. Trimming cost V 6 bases and J 3 bases, with 12 bases left between them. The CDR3 loop is CASSPTDNYNSPLHF. The CDR3 DNA reads TGTGCCAGCAGCCCTACAGATAACTATAATTCACCCCTCCACTTT.

The chain combines TRBV6-1 with TRBJ1-5; the D is unclear. Germline values: CDR1 MNHNS, CDR2 SASEGT. CDR3 length: 15 amino acids. Trimming stripped 2 bases from V and 6 bases from J, with 14 bases between. DNA for the CDR3: TGTGCCAGCAGTGAAATCGGGGTAGGGAGTCAGCCCCAGCATTTT. It yields the protein CASSEIGVGSQPQHF.

The chain has TRBV15 and TRBJ2-7, with D hard to call. V shed 5 bases and J shed 5 bases, with 16 bases lying between them. Germline V lookup: CDR1 LNHNV, CDR2 YYDKDF (reference sequence). This CDR3 region has 14 residues. The CDR3 nucleotides read TGTGCCACCAGCCCAGATGTAATATCTGACGAGCAGTACTTC. Translated: CATSPDVISDEQYF. The full variable domain, completed using reference TRBV15 and TRBJ2-7, is DAMVIQNPRYQVTQFGKPVTLSCSQTLNHNVMYWYQQKSSQAPKLLFHYYDKDFNNEADTPDNFQSRRPNTSFCFLDIRSPGLGDTAMYLCATSPDVISDEQYFGPGTRLTVT.

The chain has TRBV7-8 and TRBJ1-5, with D maybe TRBD1 (5 bases). This CDR3 has 15 residues. V gave up 3 bases and J gave up 4 bases, with 13 bases separating them. CDR1 and CDR2 from the germline V gene are SGHVS and FQNEAQ. CDR3 in amino acids: CASSLGGAQNQPQHF. CDR3 in DNA: TGTGCCAGCAGCTTGGGAGGGGCGCAAAATCAGCCCCAGCATTTT.

This clone was seen once. The V and J genes are TRBV11-2 and TRBJ1-1; no clear D gene. CDR3 length: 14 residues. Per germline, CDR1 SGHAT and CDR2 FQNNGV. The V and J ends lost 4 bases and 0 bases respectively, with 9 bases between them. Here the CDR3 reads CASSSMPVNTEAFF. The CDR3 coding sequence is TGTGCCAGCAGCTCGATGCCCGTGAACACTGAAGCTTTCTTT.

This clone has just one count. V gene TRBV4-1 combines with J gene TRBJ1-1, with 11 positions matching TRBD1. The ends lost 4 bases at V and 6 bases at J; junction bases unmatched: 7. This CDR3 contains 15 residues. Germline V lookup: CDR1 MGHRA, CDR2 YSYEKL. The CDR3 DNA follows: TGCGCCAGCAGCCTATCCGGGACAGGGGGTTCTGAAGCTTTCTTT. Translation: CASSLSGTGGSEAFF.

The chain links TRBV10-3 to TRBJ1-1; D might be TRBD1 (6 bases). The V end lost 1 base, the J end lost 7 bases, and 16 bases lay between the germline ends. Germline assignment: CDR1 ENHRY and CDR2 SYGVKD. The CDR3 is 15 amino acids. CDR3 DNA sequence: TGTGCCATCAGTGAGTTACCGGGGGCGGCAGTTGAAGCTTTCTTT. This translates into CAISELPGAAVEAFF.

The J gene is TRBJ1-2, the V gene TRBV18, with D perhaps matching TRBD1 (6 bases). V lost 3 bases and J 5 bases, leaving 22 bases between the germline ends. Germline V gene sequence: CDR1 KGHSH, CDR2 LQKENI. The length of the CDR3 is 17 residues. Here the CDR3 DNA reads TGTGCCAGCTCACCGCGACAGGTTCCCACCTCAGCTTATGGCTACACCTTC. Residues: CASSPRQVPTSAYGYTF.

The CDR3 sequence: CASSYSRVTEAFF. The CDR3, as DNA: TGTGCCAGCAGTTACTCGAGGGTGACTGAAGCTTTCTTT. The V gene is TRBV6-5, the J gene TRBJ1-1; no clear D. V gave up 0 bases and J gave up 5 bases, with 7 bases separating them. CDR1 is MNHEY and CDR2 is SVGAGI in the germline V gene. The CDR3 is 13 amino acids.

This chain links TRBV2 with TRBJ1-2, with no clear D. Looked up from germline, CDR1 is SNHLY and CDR2 is FYNNEI. Trimming stripped 1 base from V and 4 bases from J, with 10 bases between. This CDR3 is 14 amino acids long. For the CDR3, the DNA is TGTGCCAGCAGTGAAGGCTCAATAGGCTATGGCTACACCTTC. Amino acid sequence: CASSEGSIGYGYTF. Complete variable domain (other parts from reference TRBV2 and TRBJ1-2): EPEVTQTPSHQVTQMGQEVILRCVPISNHLYFYWYRQILGQKVEFLVSFYNNEISEKSEIFDDQFSVERPDGSNFTLKIRSTKLEDSAMYFCASSEGSIGYGYTFGSGTRLTVV.